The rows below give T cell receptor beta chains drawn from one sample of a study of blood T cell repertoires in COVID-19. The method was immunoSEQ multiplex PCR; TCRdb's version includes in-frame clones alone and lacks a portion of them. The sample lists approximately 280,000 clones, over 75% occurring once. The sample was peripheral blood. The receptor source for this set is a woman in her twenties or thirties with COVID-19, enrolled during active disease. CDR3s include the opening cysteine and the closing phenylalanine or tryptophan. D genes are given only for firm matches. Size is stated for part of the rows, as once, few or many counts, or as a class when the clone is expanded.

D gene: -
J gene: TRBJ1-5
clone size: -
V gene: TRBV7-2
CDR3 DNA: TGTGCCAGCGCCTACAGGTACAATCAGCCCCAGCATTTT
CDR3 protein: CASAYRYNQPQHF

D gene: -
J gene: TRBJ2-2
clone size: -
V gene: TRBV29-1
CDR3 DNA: TGCAGCGTTGAAGTGGGTGGGGAGCCAATACCCGGGGAGCTGTTTTTT
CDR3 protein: CSVEVGGEPIPGELFF

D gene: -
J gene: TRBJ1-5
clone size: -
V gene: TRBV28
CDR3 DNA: TGTGCCAGCAGTCCGACTTCACAACCCCAGCATTTT
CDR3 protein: CASSPTSQPQHF

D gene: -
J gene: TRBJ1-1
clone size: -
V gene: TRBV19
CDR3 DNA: TGTGCCAGTACCTCAGGGGAGGGGAGTAGGTTCTTT
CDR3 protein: CASTSGEGSRFF

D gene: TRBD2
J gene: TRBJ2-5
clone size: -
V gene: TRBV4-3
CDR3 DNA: TGCGCCAGCAGCCAGGGACTAGCGAGGAGACAAGAGACCCAGTACTTC
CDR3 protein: CASSQGLARRQETQYF

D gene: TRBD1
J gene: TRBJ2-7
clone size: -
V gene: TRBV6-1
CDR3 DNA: TGTGCCAGCAGTGGGAACGCCGGGACAGGGTTCCACGAGCAGTACTTC
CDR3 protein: CASSGNAGTGFHEQYF

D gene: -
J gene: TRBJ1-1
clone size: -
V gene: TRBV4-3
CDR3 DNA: TGCGCCAGCAGCCGCTCGGGACTTCCGAACACTGAAGCTTTCTTT
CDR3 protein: CASSRSGLPNTEAFF

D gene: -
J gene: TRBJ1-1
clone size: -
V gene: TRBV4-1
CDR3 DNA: TGCGCCAGCAGCCCCCTAATTAGCGGGAGCTCTGAAGCTTTCTTT
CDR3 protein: CASSPLISGSSEAFF

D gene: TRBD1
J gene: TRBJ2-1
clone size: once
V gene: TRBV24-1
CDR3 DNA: TGTGCCACCAGTGACCCCGGACAGGGCCAAAGGCAGGAGCAGTTCTTC
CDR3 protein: CATSDPGQGQRQEQFF

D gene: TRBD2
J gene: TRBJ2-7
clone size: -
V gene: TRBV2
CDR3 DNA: TGTGCCAGCAGGCAGAGACTAGCGGAAATCTACGAGCAGTACTTC
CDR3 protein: CASRQRLAEIYEQYF

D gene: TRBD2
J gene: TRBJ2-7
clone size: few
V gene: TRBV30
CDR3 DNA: TGTGCCTGGAGGAAACGGAAGCGGGAGGCTATTACCTACGAGCAGTACTTC
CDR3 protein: CAWRKRKREAITYEQYF

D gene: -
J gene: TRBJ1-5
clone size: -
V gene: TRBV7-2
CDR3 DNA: TGTGCCAGCAGCGAGCAAAGCAATCAGCCCCAGCATTTT
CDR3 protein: CASSEQSNQPQHF

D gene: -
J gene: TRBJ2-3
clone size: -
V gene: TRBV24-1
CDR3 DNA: TGTGCCACCAGTGATTTGACATTTGGGGGGACAGATACGCAGTATTTT
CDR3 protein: CATSDLTFGGTDTQYF

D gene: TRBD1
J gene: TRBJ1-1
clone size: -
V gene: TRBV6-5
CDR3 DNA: TGTGCCAGCAGTAGGGACAGCTATAACACTGAAGCTTTCTTT
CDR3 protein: CASSRDSYNTEAFF

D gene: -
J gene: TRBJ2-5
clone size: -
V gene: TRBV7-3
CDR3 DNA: TGTGCCAGCAGCTTGGGAGACAGGCTCCAAGAGACCCAGTACTTC
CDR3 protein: CASSLGDRLQETQYF

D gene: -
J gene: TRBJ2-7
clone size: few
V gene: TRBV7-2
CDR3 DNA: TGTGCCAGCAGCGCCCCACGCACGGGCTACGAGCAGTACTTC
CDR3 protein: CASSAPRTGYEQYF

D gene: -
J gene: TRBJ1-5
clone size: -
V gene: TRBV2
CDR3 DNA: TGTGCCAGCAGCTCTGACATCAATAGCAATCAGCCCCAGCATTTT
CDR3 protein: CASSSDINSNQPQHF

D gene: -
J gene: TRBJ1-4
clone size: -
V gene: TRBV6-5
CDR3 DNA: TGTGCCAGCTCCGGACTGAGTAATGAAAAACTGTTTTTT
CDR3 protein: CASSGLSNEKLFF

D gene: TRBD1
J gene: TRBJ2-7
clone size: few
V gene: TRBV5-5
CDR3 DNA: TGTGCCAGCAGCTTGGCTCAGGACAGGCGGCCCTACGAGCAGTACTTC
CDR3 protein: CASSLAQDRRPYEQYF

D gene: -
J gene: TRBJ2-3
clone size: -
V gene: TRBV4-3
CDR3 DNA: TGCGCCAGCAGCCCCTTGCAGTCATCTAGCACAGATACGCAGTATTTT
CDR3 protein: CASSPLQSSSTDTQYF